The rows below give T cell receptor beta chains drawn from one sample of a study of CD8 T cells in Susac syndrome. TCRdb reprocessed the immunoSEQ multiplex PCR reads with MiXCR, giving one entry per CDR3 protein. The sample includes a few hundred thousand distinct CDR3 sequences, just under 95% seen only once; the top ten take approximately 0.075%. The material sequenced was CD4+ T cells from PBMCs. The receptors come from a human donor with multiple sclerosis. Both conserved end residues are part of each CDR3. A D gene is named only where the DNA matches it firmly. Size tells how often a clone was seen (once, few, many) or the class of an expanded clone, and some rows leave it out.

cdr3_nt	cdr3_aa	d_call	v_call	j_call	clone_size
TGTGCCAGCACCAGGGGGGGTGTGGGCCTAGAGACCCAGTACTTC	CASTRGGVGLETQYF	-	TRBV6-6	TRBJ2-5	-
TGTGCCAGCGTCGACAGCAATGAGCAGTTCTTC	CASVDSNEQFF	-	TRBV6-7	TRBJ2-1	-
TGTGCCAGCAGGCCTGGTTTCGTCGATGAGCAGTTCTTC	CASRPGFVDEQFF	-	TRBV12-3/TRBV12-4	TRBJ2-1	-
TGTGCCACCTTGGGTGATTATAGCAATCAGCCCCAGCATTTT	CATLGDYSNQPQHF	-	TRBV24-1	TRBJ1-5	-
TGCAGTGCTAGTAGCGGGACCGGGGGGAATGAGCAGTTCTTC	CSASSGTGGNEQFF	TRBD2	TRBV20-1	TRBJ2-1	-
TGTGCCAGTAGTATAACCAGGTACAATGAGCAGTTCTTC	CASSITRYNEQFF	-	TRBV19	TRBJ2-1	-
TGTGCCAGCAGCCCCCGGGACAGGGGCGGTGAGCAGTTCTTC	CASSPRDRGGEQFF	TRBD1	TRBV3-1	TRBJ2-1	once
TGTGCCAGCAGCCAAGTTGGAGGGGGAAATAATGAGCAGTTCTTC	CASSQVGGGNNEQFF	-	TRBV4-2	TRBJ2-1	once
TGTGCGTGGACGGGCAGCAGAAATTATGGCTACACCTTC	CAWTGSRNYGYTF	-	TRBV30	TRBJ1-2	-
TGTGCCAGCAGCTTATATCCCTCCAGGGAGACCCAGTACTTC	CASSLYPSRETQYF	-	TRBV7-2	TRBJ2-5	-
TGTGCCAGCAGTACGGACAGGGGGGACAATGAGCAGTTCTTC	CASSTDRGDNEQFF	TRBD1	TRBV2	TRBJ2-1	-
TGCAGTGCTAGAGAGGGACTGTTTGGCTACACCTTC	CSAREGLFGYTF	-	TRBV20-1	TRBJ1-2	-
TGCAGCGTTACAAGACAGGGGTCATTCTACGAGCAGTACTTC	CSVTRQGSFYEQYF	TRBD1	TRBV29-1	TRBJ2-7	once
TGTGCCAGCAGCTACCGGGACGGAGGATGGCAGTTCTTC	CASSYRDGGWQFF	-	TRBV7-3	TRBJ2-1	once
TGCAGTGCTAGACTCCGACTAGCGGGCGACACAGATACGCAGTATTTT	CSARLRLAGDTDTQYF	TRBD2	TRBV20-1	TRBJ2-3	-
TGTGCCAGCAGTTTAGCGGGTGAGCAGTACTTC	CASSLAGEQYF	-	TRBV12-3/TRBV12-4	TRBJ2-7	-
TGTGCCAGCAGCTCCCGGACGGGTGACGCTTTCTTT	CASSSRTGDAFF	-	TRBV7-3	TRBJ1-1	few
TGTGCCAGCAGCGCTTCGTTTGGCGAGCAGTACTTC	CASSASFGEQYF	-	TRBV3-1	TRBJ2-7	once
TGTGCCACCAGCAGACAGCAAGAGACCCAGTACTTC	CATSRQQETQYF	-	TRBV15	TRBJ2-5	once
TGTGCCTGGAATCAAGTGGACGAGCAGTACTTC	CAWNQVDEQYF	-	TRBV30	TRBJ2-7	-
TGTGCCAGCAGCCACGGTCTCTTGACGAATGGCTACACCTTC	CASSHGLLTNGYTF	-	TRBV3-1	TRBJ1-2	once
TGCAGTGCTAGAGGGACATCCTACGAGCAGTACTTC	CSARGTSYEQYF	-	TRBV20-1	TRBJ2-7	-
TGTGCCAGCAGCTCCGCAGGGTATGAAGCTTTCTTT	CASSSAGYEAFF	-	TRBV7-2	TRBJ1-1	-
TGCAGTGCTAGAGGCGGGACTTATGGCTACACCTTC	CSARGGTYGYTF	-	TRBV20-1	TRBJ1-2	-
TGTGCCAGCGGCGAAGGGGGAGATACGCAGTATTTT	CASGEGGDTQYF	-	TRBV12-3/TRBV12-4	TRBJ2-3	-
TGCAGTGCTATTCACAGGGACACCGGGGAGCTGTTTTTT	CSAIHRDTGELFF	-	TRBV20-1	TRBJ2-2	-
TGCAGCGTTGACCGGACAGGGGATAGCTATGGCTACACCTTC	CSVDRTGDSYGYTF	TRBD1	TRBV29-1	TRBJ1-2	-
TGCAGCGCACAGACAGGGGGCGGCCAGCCCCAGCATTTT	CSAQTGGGQPQHF	TRBD1	TRBV29-1	TRBJ1-5	-
TGTGCCAGCAGTCCCGGACAATCCTACAATGAGCAGTTCTTC	CASSPGQSYNEQFF	-	TRBV12-3/TRBV12-4	TRBJ2-1	-
TGCGCCAGCAGCTTGGTCCAGGACTCTGGGGCCAACGTCCTGACTTTC	CASSLVQDSGANVLTF	-	TRBV5-1	TRBJ2-6	-
TGCAGTGCTACCGGACAGGGGGAAGGGTATGGCTACACCTTC	CSATGQGEGYGYTF	TRBD1	TRBV20-1	TRBJ1-2	once
TGTGCCAGCAGACTTCAGGGCCGAGACGCGCCAGCTTTCTTT	CASRLQGRDAPAFF	-	TRBV2	TRBJ1-1	-
TGCAGTGCTAGAGAAGCGGGGGACGGCAGTAAGACGCAGTATTTT	CSAREAGDGSKTQYF	TRBD2	TRBV20-1	TRBJ2-3	-
TGTGCCAGCAGCTGGGACGGGGGCACAGATACGCAGTATTTT	CASSWDGGTDTQYF	-	TRBV7-2	TRBJ2-3	-
TGTGCCAGCAGCTTCGACAGGGATGGGGAGCTGTTTTTT	CASSFDRDGELFF	TRBD1	TRBV5-5	TRBJ2-2	-
TGCAGCGCCACGCAGGGGTACTCCTACGAGCAGTACTTC	CSATQGYSYEQYF	-	TRBV29-1	TRBJ2-7	-
TGTGCCAGCAGCCGAGGGACTAGCTCCATGGATACGCAGTATTTT	CASSRGTSSMDTQYF	TRBD2	TRBV4-2	TRBJ2-3	-
TGCAGTGCTAGAGATAATAGCCCTACTACGCAGTATTTT	CSARDNSPTTQYF	-	TRBV20-1	TRBJ2-3	-
TGTGCTGTATTCACGTGGCCCGGGAATGAGCAGTTCTTC	CAVFTWPGNEQFF	-	TRBV12-5	TRBJ2-1	once
TGTGCCAGCAGTTTATCCGGGACAGTGGGGAATCAGCCCCAGCATTTT	CASSLSGTVGNQPQHF	TRBD1	TRBV12-3/TRBV12-4	TRBJ1-5	-
TGCGCCAGCAGCCAAGGTCCGGGATCGGGGTATGGCTACACCTTC	CASSQGPGSGYGYTF	-	TRBV4-1	TRBJ1-2	once
TGTGCCAGCAGCCAAGACGGGACCATCCAGTTCTTC	CASSQDGTIQFF	-	TRBV3-1	TRBJ2-1	-
TGTGCCAGCAGCGTAGCTCAAGGACAGGGGTCGATCATGTTTTTT	CASSVAQGQGSIMFF	TRBD1	TRBV9	TRBJ1-4	-
TGTGCCTGGAGCAAGTTTAGGCAGGGGATCTTTCGAGCTTTCTTT	CAWSKFRQGIFRAFF	-	TRBV30	TRBJ1-1	-
TGTGCCAGCAGCTCCCGAATAGCGGGAGATACGCAGTATTTT	CASSSRIAGDTQYF	TRBD2	TRBV5-4	TRBJ2-3	once
TGTGCCAGCAGCCAGACTAGCGGGGAGGTTCAAATGATGCAGTTCTTC	CASSQTSGEVQMMQFF	TRBD2	TRBV14	TRBJ2-1	-
TGCAGCGTCGGGGACGCATTCTATGGCTACACCTTC	CSVGDAFYGYTF	-	TRBV29-1	TRBJ1-2	-
TGCAGCGTTGAGGACAGGGCGGCCTACACCTTC	CSVEDRAAYTF	TRBD1	TRBV29-1	TRBJ1-2	-
TGTGCCAGCAGCTTGGACAGGAATAACTATGGCTACACCTTC	CASSLDRNNYGYTF	TRBD1	TRBV7-2	TRBJ1-2	once
TGCAGTGCTTCCCGCCGGGGGGGCGGTGAGACCCAGTACTTC	CSASRRGGGETQYF	TRBD2	TRBV20-1	TRBJ2-5	-
TGTGCCAGCTCCTCCGCGGTTGGCACCGGGGAGCTGTTTTTT	CASSSAVGTGELFF	-	TRBV6-1	TRBJ2-2	-
TGCGCCAGCAGCTTGGGGGACTTCGTGTCGATAAATGAGCAGTTCTTC	CASSLGDFVSINEQFF	-	TRBV5-1	TRBJ2-1	-
TGCAGCGTTTGGGATGGGGCCGATGCTAACTATGGCTACACCTTC	CSVWDGADANYGYTF	-	TRBV29-1	TRBJ1-2	-
TGTGCCTGGTCTCGGGGGTTCGGAAACACCATATATTTT	CAWSRGFGNTIYF	-	TRBV30	TRBJ1-3	-
TGCGCCAGCAGCGGGACCCTTTATTACAATGAGCAGTTCTTC	CASSGTLYYNEQFF	-	TRBV5-1	TRBJ2-1	-
TGTGCCAGTAGTCCATCGAACACCGGGGAGCTGTTTTTT	CASSPSNTGELFF	-	TRBV19	TRBJ2-2	-